The next 4 T cell receptor beta chains were all read from a single sample in a study of human T cells and chemical hapten exposure. TCRdb re-derived calls from the RACE reads in MiXCR, one entry per CDR3 protein. The table shows some 70,000 distinct CDR3 sequences, with 11% occurring only once. Time point of the sample: pre-sensitization, week 0. Treatment described: therapeutic diphenylcyclopropenone sensitization with weekly scalp DPC. The specimen comprised whole blood, sampled in connection with sensitization to the hapten diphenylcyclopropenone (DPC). These receptors all stem from a woman between 45 and 65 years old with alopecia areata. Some clones in this sample may be carry-over from other donors' samples.

This chain links TRBV3-2 with TRBJ2-1; the DNA was not compared with TRBD2, the D call given in the table. TRBV3-2 counts as a pseudogene. This CDR3 spans 18 amino acids. The CDR3 DNA is TGTGCCAGCAGCCAAGAATCCCTGACTAGCAGGCCGTACAATGAGCAGTTCTTC. Protein: CASSQESLTSRPYNEQFF.

This rearrangement joins TRBV29-1 to TRBJ2-7; D is possibly TRBD2 (6 bases). The V end was cut by 3 bases, the J end by 0 bases, with 12 bases between. Germline-derived CDR1 and CDR2 are SQVTM and ANQGSEA. There are 14 residues in the CDR3. The CDR3 loop reads CSVDDSGSSYEQYF. The CDR3 DNA reads TGCAGCGTTGATGACTCCGGGAGCTCCTACGAGCAGTACTTC.

This clonotype was found a few times. The CDR3 spells CATSELQGSSGRATDTQYF. DNA of the CDR3: TGTGCCACCAGTGAGTTACAGGGTTCTAGCGGGAGGGCCACAGATACGCAGTATTTT. The chain combines TRBV24-1 with TRBJ2-3; 12 bases are shared with TRBD2. Germline-derived CDR1 and CDR2 are KGHDR and SFDVKD. V lost 4 bases and J lost 2; bases outside the gene matches: 12. The CDR3 sequence is 19 residues long.

At least ten counts were recorded for this clonotype. J is TRBJ1-4 and V is TRBV5-1, with D unresolved. The CDR3 covers 14 residues. The germline V gene encodes CDR1 SGHRS and CDR2 YFSETQ. Trimming left V 3 bases short and J 6 bases short, with 12 bases between. CDR3 sequence: CASSSGRADEKLFF. CDR3 coding DNA: TGCGCCAGCAGCTCCGGGAGGGCGGATGAAAAACTGTTTTTT.